Sequencing of this T cell receptor beta chain was carried out in a study of blood T cell repertoires in COVID-19. Looked up from germline, CDR1 is MGHDK and CDR2 is SYGVNS. The CDR3 is made up of 15 amino acids. V was clipped by 4 bases and J by 6 bases; unmatched bases: 4. Profiled with immunoSEQ multiplex PCR; TCRdb holds only in-frame clones, not every one. The sample carries about 190,000 clones, over 75% recorded once. The chain links TRBV25-1 to TRBJ2-1; TRBD1 aligns across 12 bases. The receptor was isolated from a man aged 50 to 60 with acute or convalescent COVID-19. The specimen sequenced was peripheral blood. This CDR3 is CASSVGTGGFNEQFF. For the CDR3, the DNA is TGTGCCAGCAGTGTTGGGACAGGGGGCTTCAATGAGCAGTTCTTC.